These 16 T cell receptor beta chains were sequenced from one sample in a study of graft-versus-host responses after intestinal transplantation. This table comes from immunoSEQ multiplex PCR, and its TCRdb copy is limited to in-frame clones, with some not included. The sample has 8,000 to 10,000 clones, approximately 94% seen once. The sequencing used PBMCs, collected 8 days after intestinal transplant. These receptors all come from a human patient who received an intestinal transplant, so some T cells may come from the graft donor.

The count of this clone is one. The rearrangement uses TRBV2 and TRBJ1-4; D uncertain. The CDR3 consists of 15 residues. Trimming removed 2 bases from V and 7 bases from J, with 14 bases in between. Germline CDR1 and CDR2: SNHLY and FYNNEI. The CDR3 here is CASSEIRFRTEKLFF. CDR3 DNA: TGTGCCAGCAGTGAAATCCGGTTTAGGACTGAAAAACTGTTTTTT. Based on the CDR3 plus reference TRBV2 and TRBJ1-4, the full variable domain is EPEVTQTPSHQVTQMGQEVILRCVPISNHLYFYWYRQILGQKVEFLVSFYNNEISEKSEIFDDQFSVERPDGSNFTLKIRSTKLEDSAMYFCASSEIRFRTEKLFFGSGTQLSVL.

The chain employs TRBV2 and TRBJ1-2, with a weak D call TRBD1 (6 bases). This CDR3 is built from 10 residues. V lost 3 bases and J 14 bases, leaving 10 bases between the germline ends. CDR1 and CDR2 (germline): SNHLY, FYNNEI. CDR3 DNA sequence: TGTGCCAGCAGTGAGTTAGGACAGACCTTC. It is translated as CASSELGQTF.

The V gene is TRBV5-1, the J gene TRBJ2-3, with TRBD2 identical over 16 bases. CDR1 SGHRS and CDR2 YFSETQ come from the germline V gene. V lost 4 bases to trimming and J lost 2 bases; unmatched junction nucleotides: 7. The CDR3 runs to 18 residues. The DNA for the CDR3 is TGCGCCAGCAGCCGCGGGGGACTAGCGGGAGGGATCACAGATACGCAGTATTTT. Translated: CASSRGGLAGGITDTQYF.

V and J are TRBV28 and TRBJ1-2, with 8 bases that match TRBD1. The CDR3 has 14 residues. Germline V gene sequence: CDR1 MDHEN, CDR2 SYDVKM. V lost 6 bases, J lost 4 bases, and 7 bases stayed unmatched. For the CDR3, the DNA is TGTGCCAGCAGGGCCGGACAGGGAGGCTATGGCTACACCTTC. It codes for CASRAGQGGYGYTF.

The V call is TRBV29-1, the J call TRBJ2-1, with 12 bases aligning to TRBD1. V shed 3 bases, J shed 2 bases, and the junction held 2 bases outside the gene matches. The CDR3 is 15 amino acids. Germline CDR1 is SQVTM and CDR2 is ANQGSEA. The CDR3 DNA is TGCAGCGTTGAGGGACAGGGGGCCCCCTACAATGAGCAGTTCTTC. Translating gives CSVEGQGAPYNEQFF.

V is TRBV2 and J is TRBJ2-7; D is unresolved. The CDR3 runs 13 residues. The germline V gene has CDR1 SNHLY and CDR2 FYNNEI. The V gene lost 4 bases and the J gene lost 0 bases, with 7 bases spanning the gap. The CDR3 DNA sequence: TGTGCCAGCAGTGGACGCGGCTCCTACGAGCAGTACTTC. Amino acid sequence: CASSGRGSYEQYF.

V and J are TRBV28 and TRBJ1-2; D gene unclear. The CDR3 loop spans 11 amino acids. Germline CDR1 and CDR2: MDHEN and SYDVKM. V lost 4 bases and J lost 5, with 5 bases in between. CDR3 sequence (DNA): TGTGCCAGCAGTTCCCCGTATGGCTACACCTTC. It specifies CASSSPYGYTF.

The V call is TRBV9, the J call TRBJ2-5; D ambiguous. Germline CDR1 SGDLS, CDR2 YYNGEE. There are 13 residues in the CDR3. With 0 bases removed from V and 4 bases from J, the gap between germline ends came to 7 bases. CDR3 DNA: TGTGCCAGCAGCGTAGGGCTAGGAGAGACCCAGTACTTC. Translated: CASSVGLGETQYF.

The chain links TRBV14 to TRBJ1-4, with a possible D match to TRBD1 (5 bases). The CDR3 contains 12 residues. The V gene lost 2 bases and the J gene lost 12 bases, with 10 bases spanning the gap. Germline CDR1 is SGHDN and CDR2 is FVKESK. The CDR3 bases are TGTGCCAGCAGCCAATACCCGGGGGAACTGTTTTTT. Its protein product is CASSQYPGELFF.

This CDR3 is CASSPGTVVNEQFF. The CDR3 DNA follows: TGTGCCAGCAGTCCCGGGACGGTTGTCAATGAGCAGTTCTTC. This chain joins TRBV27 and TRBJ2-1, with D possibly being TRBD1 or TRBD2 (5 bases each). V was pared by 5 bases and J by 6 bases, with 14 bases between. The CDR3 consists of 14 residues. The germline V gene has CDR1 MNHEY and CDR2 SMNVEV (reference sequence).

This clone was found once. Here the CDR3 reads CAWSEGMSYNEQFF. CDR3 DNA: TGTGCCTGGAGTGAGGGGATGTCCTACAATGAGCAGTTCTTC. This sequence joins TRBV30 and TRBJ2-1; D may be TRBD1 (5 bases). Trimming stripped 1 base from V and 1 base from J, with 8 bases between. Germline values: CDR1 GTSNPN, CDR2 SVGIG (reference sequence). The CDR3 contains 14 residues. Drawing the rest from reference TRBV30 and TRBJ2-1, the complete variable domain is SQTIHQWPATLVQPVGSPLSLECTVEGTSNPNLYWYRQAAGRGLQLLFYSVGIGQISSEVPQNLSASRPQDRQFILSSKKLLLSDSGFYLCAWSEGMSYNEQFFGPGTRLTVL.

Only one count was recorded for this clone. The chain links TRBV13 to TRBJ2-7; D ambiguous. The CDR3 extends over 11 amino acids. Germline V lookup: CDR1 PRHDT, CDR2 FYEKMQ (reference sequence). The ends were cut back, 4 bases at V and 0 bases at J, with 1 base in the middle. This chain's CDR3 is CASSSSYEQYF. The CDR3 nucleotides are TGTGCCAGCAGCTCCTCCTACGAGCAGTACTTC.

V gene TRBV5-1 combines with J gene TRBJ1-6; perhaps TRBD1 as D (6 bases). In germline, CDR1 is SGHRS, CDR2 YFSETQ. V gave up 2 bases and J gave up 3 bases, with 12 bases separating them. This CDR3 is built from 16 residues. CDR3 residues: CASSLGQRFYNSPLHF. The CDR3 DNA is TGCGCCAGCAGCTTAGGACAGAGATTCTATAATTCACCCCTCCACTTT.

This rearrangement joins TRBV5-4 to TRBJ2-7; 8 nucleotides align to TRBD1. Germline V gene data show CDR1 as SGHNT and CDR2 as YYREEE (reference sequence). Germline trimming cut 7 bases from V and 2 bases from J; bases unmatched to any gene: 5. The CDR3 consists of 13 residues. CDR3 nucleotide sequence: TGTGCCAGCGGACAGGGACCCCCCTACGAGCAGTACTTC. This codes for CASGQGPPYEQYF.

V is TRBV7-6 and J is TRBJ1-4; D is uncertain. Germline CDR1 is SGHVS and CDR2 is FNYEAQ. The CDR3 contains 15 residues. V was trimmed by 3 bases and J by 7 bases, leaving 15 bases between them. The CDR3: CASSFLPPEGEKLFF. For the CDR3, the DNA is TGTGCCAGCAGCTTTTTGCCTCCCGAAGGTGAAAAACTGTTTTTT.

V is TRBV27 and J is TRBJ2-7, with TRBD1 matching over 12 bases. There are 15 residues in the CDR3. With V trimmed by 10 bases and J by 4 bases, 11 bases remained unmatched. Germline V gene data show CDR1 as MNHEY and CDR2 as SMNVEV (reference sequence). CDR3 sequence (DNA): TGTGCCACCCGACGCCCGGGACAGGGGGCTTACGAGCAGTACTTC. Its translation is CATRRPGQGAYEQYF.